The following is a T cell receptor beta chain sequence with its context. Repertoires were generated with immunoSEQ multiplex PCR, while TCRdb's copy carries only in-frame clones and drops some. The sample shows 90,000 or so clones, over 80% of them seen only once. This entry is derived from a study of control samples from healthy donors and cancer patients. CDR1 and CDR2 (germline): MNHEY, SVGAGI. After removal of 5 bases from V and 3 bases from J, the junction contained 4 bases not matched to a gene. The CDR3 spans 15 residues. The sample consisted of blood. This TCR came from a man younger than 45 in good health. This sequence joins TRBV6-5 and TRBJ2-3; 11 bases line up with TRBD2. CDR3 nucleotides: TGTGCCAGCAGTCACAGACTAGCGGGGACAGATACGCAGTATTTT. Translation gives CASSHRLAGTDTQYF.